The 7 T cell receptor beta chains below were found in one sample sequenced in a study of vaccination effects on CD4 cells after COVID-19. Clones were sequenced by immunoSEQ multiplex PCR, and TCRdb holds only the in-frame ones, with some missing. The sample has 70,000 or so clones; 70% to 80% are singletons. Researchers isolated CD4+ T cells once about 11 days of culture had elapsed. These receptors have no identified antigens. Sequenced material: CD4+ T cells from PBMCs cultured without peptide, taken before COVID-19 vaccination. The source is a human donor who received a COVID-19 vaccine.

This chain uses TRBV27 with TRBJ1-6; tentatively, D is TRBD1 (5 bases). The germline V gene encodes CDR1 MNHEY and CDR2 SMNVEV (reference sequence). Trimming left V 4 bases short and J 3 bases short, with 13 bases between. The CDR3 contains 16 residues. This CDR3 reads CASSSDAGHYNSPLHF. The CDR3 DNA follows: TGTGCCAGCAGTTCCGATGCAGGGCACTATAATTCACCCCTCCACTTT.

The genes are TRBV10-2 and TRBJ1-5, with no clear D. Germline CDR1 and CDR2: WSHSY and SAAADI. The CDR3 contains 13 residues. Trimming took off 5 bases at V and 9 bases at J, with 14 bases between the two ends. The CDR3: CASSRLREGPQHF. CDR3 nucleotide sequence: TGCGCCAGCAGTCGGCTCCGGGAGGGGCCCCAGCATTTT.

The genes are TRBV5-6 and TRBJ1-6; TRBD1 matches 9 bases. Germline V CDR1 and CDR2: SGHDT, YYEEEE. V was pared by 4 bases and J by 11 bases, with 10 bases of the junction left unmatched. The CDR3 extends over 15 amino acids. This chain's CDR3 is CASSERTGAGTPLHF. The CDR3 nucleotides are TGTGCCAGCAGCGAGAGGACAGGGGCCGGGACACCCCTCCACTTT.

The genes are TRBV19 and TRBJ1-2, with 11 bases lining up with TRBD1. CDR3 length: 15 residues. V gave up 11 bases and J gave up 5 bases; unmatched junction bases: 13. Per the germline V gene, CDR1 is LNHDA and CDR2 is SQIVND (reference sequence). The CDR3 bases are TGTGCCTCTTCGTCCGGGACAGGGGGTGTGTATGGCTACACCTTC. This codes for CASSSGTGGVYGYTF. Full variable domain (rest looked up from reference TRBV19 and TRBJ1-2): DGGITQSPKYLFRKEGQNVTLSCEQNLNHDAMYWYRQDPGQGLRLIYYSQIVNDFQKGDIAEGYSVSREKKESFPLTVTSAQKNPTAFYLCASSSGTGGVYGYTFGSGTRLTVV.

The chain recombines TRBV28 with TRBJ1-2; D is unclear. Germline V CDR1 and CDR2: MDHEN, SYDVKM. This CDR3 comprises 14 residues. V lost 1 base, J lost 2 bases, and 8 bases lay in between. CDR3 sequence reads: CASSLSGPNYGYTF. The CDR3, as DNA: TGTGCCAGCAGTTTATCTGGGCCAAACTATGGCTACACCTTC.

The CDR3 sequence is CASSSRPDNTGELFF. The CDR3 bases are TGTGCCAGCAGCTCCAGACCAGATAACACCGGGGAGCTGTTTTTT. The chain joins TRBV7-9 to TRBJ2-2; D remains ambiguous. Germline lookup yields CDR1 SEHNR and CDR2 FQNEAQ (reference sequence). Between the trimmed V and J ends, which lost 4 bases and 2 bases, there was a span of 11 bases. This CDR3 is built from 15 residues.

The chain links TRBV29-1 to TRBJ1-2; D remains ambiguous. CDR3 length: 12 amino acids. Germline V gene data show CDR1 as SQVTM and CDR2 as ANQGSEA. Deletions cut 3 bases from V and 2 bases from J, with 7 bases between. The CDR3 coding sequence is TGCAGCGTTGAGAACATCAACTATGGCTACACCTTC. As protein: CSVENINYGYTF. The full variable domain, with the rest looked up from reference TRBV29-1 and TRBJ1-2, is SAVISQKPSRDICQRGTSLTIQCQVDSQVTMMFWYRQQPGQSLTLIATANQGSEATYESGFVIDKFPISRPNLTFSTLTVSNMSPEDSSIYLCSVENINYGYTFGSGTRLTVV.